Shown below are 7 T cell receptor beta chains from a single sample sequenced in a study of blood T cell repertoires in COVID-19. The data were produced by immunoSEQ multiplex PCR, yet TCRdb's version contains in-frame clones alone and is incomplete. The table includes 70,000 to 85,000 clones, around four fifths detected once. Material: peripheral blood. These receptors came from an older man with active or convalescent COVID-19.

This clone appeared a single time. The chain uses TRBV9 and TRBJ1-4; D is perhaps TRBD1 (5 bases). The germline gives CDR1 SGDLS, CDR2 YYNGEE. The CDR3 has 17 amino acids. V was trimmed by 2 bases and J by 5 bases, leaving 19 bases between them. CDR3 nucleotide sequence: TGTGCCAGCAGCGTGACCGGAGGGGCCTTGGGGAATGAAAAACTGTTTTTT. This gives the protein CASSVTGGALGNEKLFF.

CDR3 nucleotides: TGCGCCAGCAGCCCGAGCCAGGGGGTAGGAGGCTACACCTTC. Amino acids: CASSPSQGVGGYTF. This chain uses TRBV5-1 with TRBJ1-2; 7 bases are shared with TRBD1. The V gene's germline CDR1 is SGHRS and CDR2 YFSETQ. Germline trimming cut 4 bases from V and 8 bases from J; bases unmatched to any gene: 11. The CDR3 consists of 14 residues.

The CDR3 loop is CASSDRQGVKADTQYF. CDR3 nucleotides: TGCGCCAGCAGTGATCGGCAGGGGGTAAAGGCAGATACGCAGTATTTT. V is TRBV10-1 and J is TRBJ2-3; TRBD1 matches 7 bases. V lost 3 bases and J lost 4; bases outside the gene matches: 10. The germline V gene encodes CDR1 WNHNN and CDR2 SYGVQD (reference sequence). The CDR3 loop spans 16 amino acids.

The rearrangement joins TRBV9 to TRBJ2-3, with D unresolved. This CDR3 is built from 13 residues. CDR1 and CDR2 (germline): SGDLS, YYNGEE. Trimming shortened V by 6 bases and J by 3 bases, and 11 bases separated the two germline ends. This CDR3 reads CASTEAGTDTQYF. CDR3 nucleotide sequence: TGTGCCAGCACCGAGGCTGGAACAGATACGCAGTATTTT. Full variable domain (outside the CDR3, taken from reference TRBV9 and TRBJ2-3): DSGVTQTPKHLITATGQRVTLRCSPRSGDLSVYWYQQSLDQGLQFLIQYYNGEERAKGNILERFSAQQFPDLHSELNLSSLELGDSALYFCASTEAGTDTQYFGPGTRLTVL.

The CDR3 DNA reads as TGTGCCACCAGCGGGGGTAGCGGGAGCCTACTTGACGAGCAGTACTTC. It is translated as CATSGGSGSLLDEQYF. The rearrangement joins TRBV15 to TRBJ2-7, with 9 bases lining up with TRBD2. Germline loops: CDR1 LNHNV, CDR2 YYDKDF (reference sequence). The CDR3 totals 16 residues. Germline trimming cut 5 bases from V and 5 bases from J; bases unmatched to any gene: 13.

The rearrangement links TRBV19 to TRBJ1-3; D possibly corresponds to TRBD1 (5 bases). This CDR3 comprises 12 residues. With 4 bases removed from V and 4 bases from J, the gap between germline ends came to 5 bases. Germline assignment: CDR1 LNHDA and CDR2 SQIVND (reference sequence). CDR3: CASSNRGNTIYF. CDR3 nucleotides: TGTGCCAGTAGTAACAGGGGAAACACCATATATTTT.

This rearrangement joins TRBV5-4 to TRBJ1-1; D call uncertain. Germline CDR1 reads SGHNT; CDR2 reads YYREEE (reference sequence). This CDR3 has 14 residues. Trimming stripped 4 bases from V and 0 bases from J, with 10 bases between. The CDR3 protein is CASSPPPVNTEAFF. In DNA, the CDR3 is TGTGCCAGCAGCCCTCCGCCGGTGAACACTGAAGCTTTCTTT.